The sequence of this TCR beta chain was determined in a study of T cells in Graves' hyperthyroidism and ophthalmopathy. Study in general: Prior to any treatment, at the point of initial diagnosis, peripheral blood was collected.

The CDR3 is 15 amino acids. The V gene lost 0 bases and the J gene lost 2 bases, with 10 bases spanning the gap. Germline V gene data show CDR1 as PRHDT and CDR2 as FYEKMQ (reference sequence). This clonotype was detected ten times or more. The source material, RNA transcripts, was used to amplify TCR beta CDR3 regions. The TCR CDR3 was amplified in a first-round RT-PCR using the HTBI primer set. TCRdb used MiXCR to reprocess the multiplex PCR reads, holding one entry per CDR3 protein. The repertoire holds over 350,000 distinct CDR3 sequences, with 14% to 15% as singletons. The J gene is TRBJ2-5, the V gene TRBV13; D is unresolved. This clonotype originated in a young man with Graves' ophthalmopathy. The sample taken for sequencing was blood. CDR3 loop: CASSLGGNGQETQYF. In DNA, the CDR3 is TGTGCCAGCAGCTTAGGAGGGAACGGTCAAGAGACCCAGTACTTC.